These 27 T cell receptor beta chains came from one sample sequenced in a study of blood T cells in healthy people across ages. The use of a sample-barcoded 5' primer and a J-beta primer mix characterized a second PCR of roughly 6 to 11 cycles. TCRdb reanalysed the 5' RACE reads using MiXCR and keeps one entry per CDR3 protein. The repertoire has hundreds of thousands of distinct CDR3 sequences, approximately 44% of them found once; the top ten carry roughly 19%. The sequencing sample was made of blood. These receptors came from a man in his sixties in good health.

The chain combines TRBV6-1 with TRBJ1-5; no reliable D call. Trimming stripped 6 bases from V and 4 bases from J, with 10 bases between. This CDR3 is built from 13 residues. Germline V CDR1 and CDR2: MNHNS, SASEGT. The CDR3 spells CASSGDPNQPQHF. CDR3 sequence (DNA): TGTGCCAGCAGCGGCGATCCAAATCAGCCCCAGCATTTT.

The chain employs TRBV4-3 and TRBJ1-2; D is unclear. The V end lost 1 base, the J end lost 8 bases, and 17 bases lay between the germline ends. The germline V gene encodes CDR1 LGHNA and CDR2 YSLEER. The CDR3 consists of 15 residues. DNA of the CDR3: TGCGCCAGCAGCCAAGTGGGATCCGCCGCGGGAGGCTACACCTTC. Encoded protein: CASSQVGSAAGGYTF.

The chain combines TRBV20-1 with TRBJ2-2; 9 positions agree with TRBD1. The CDR3 length is 16 residues. Germline V lookup: CDR1 DFQATT, CDR2 SNEGSKA (reference sequence). The junction had 8 bases not matched to a gene; V was cut back by 6 bases and J by 0 bases. The CDR3 bases are TGCAGTGCCCGCCCGGGACAGGGCGCGAACACCGGGGAGCTGTTTTTT. It specifies CSARPGQGANTGELFF.

The J gene is TRBJ2-3, the V gene TRBV10-3, with 13 nucleotides matching TRBD2. There are 17 residues in the CDR3. Germline V gives CDR1 ENHRY, CDR2 SYGVKD. V was pared by 0 bases and J by 4 bases, with 4 bases of the junction left unmatched. The CDR3 DNA follows: TGTGCCATCAGTGAGTCGACTAGCGGGGGGATCGCAGATACGCAGTATTTT. Residues: CAISESTSGGIADTQYF.

The chain combines TRBV9 with TRBJ2-5, with D possibly TRBD1 on 6 matching bases. TRBJ2-7 matches the DNA end more closely, so the J call is doubtful. The CDR3 loop spans 15 amino acids. CDR1 and CDR2 from the germline V gene are SGDLS and YYNGEE. In nucleotides, the CDR3 is TGTGCCAGCAGCGCAGCGGAGGTCGTCAGGGGCGAGCAGTACTTC. Its translation is CASSAAEVVRGEQYF.

The chain joins TRBV12-3 or TRBV12-4 to TRBJ2-4, with TRBD2 matching 8 bases. Trimming removed 5 bases from V and 1 base from J; junction bases left unmatched: 19. This CDR3 has 20 residues. The CDR3: CASSPPAIAGKTGAKNIQYF. CDR3 in DNA: TGTGCCAGCAGTCCCCCGGCAATAGCGGGAAAAACTGGGGCCAAAAACATTCAGTACTTC.

This clonotype was detected a few times. The V and J genes are TRBV7-9 and TRBJ2-1; the D gene is possibly TRBD1 (7 bases). The CDR3 extends over 15 amino acids. Trimming pared 2 bases from V and 4 bases from J, leaving 12 bases between. Germline V lookup: CDR1 SEHNR, CDR2 FQNEAQ (reference sequence). CDR3 nucleotide sequence: TGTGCCAGCAGCTTAACAGCAGGGGGGTACAATGAGCAGTTCTTC. Translated, it gives CASSLTAGGYNEQFF.

The chain employs TRBV6-2 or TRBV6-3 and TRBJ1-5, with 7 nucleotides matching TRBD1. The CDR3 has 14 amino acids. Germline loops: CDR1 MNHEY, CDR2 SVGEGT. With 8 bases clipped from V and 4 bases from J, the junction kept 8 bases outside the gene matches. The DNA of the CDR3 is TGTGCCAGCCGCGGACAGGTGAGAAATCAGCCCCAGCATTTT. This translates into CASRGQVRNQPQHF.

This clonotype was seen more than once but under ten times. This sequence may be a read error, since a much larger clone differs from it by one base. The rearrangement links TRBV6-6 to TRBJ2-7; TRBD2 matches 9 bases. CDR3 length: 17 residues. V shed 0 bases, J shed 7 bases, and the junction held 13 bases outside the gene matches. CDR1 MNHNY and CDR2 SVGAGI come from the germline V gene (reference sequence). The CDR3 DNA reads as TGTGCCAGCAGTTACTCGGGAACAACTAGCGGGTTGCCTGAGCAGTACTTC. Its translation: CASSYSGTTSGLPEQYF.

The chain links TRBV6-6 to TRBJ1-6; D call uncertain. V was cut by 2 bases and J by 8 bases, with 10 bases left in between. Germline CDR1 is MNHNY and CDR2 is SVGAGI (reference sequence). This CDR3 region has 14 residues. CDR3 loop: CASSYVDRDSPLHF. The CDR3 DNA is TGTGCCAGCAGTTACGTGGACCGGGATTCACCCCTCCACTTT.

The V gene is TRBV6-2 or TRBV6-3, the J gene TRBJ1-5; TRBD1 aligns across 8 bases. Germline trimming cut 7 bases from V and 6 bases from J; bases unmatched to any gene: 5. The germline V gene has CDR1 MNHEY and CDR2 SVGEGT. The CDR3 totals 13 residues. CDR3 nucleotides: TGTGCCAGCAAGAGGACAGGGCCTCAGCCCCAGCATTTT. The encoded protein is CASKRTGPQPQHF.

The chain links TRBV12-5 to TRBJ2-5, with a tentative D call TRBD2 (6 bases). Germline-derived CDR1 and CDR2 are LGHNT and FRNRAP. Trimming removed 1 base from V and 4 bases from J, with 19 bases in between. The CDR3 sequence is 17 residues long. The DNA of the CDR3 is TGTGCTAGTGGTTTGGCGCGACTAGGAGATTTGGGAGAGACCCAGTACTTC. Translation: CASGLARLGDLGETQYF.

This clonotype was counted between two and nine times. The chain combines TRBV7-9 with TRBJ2-7, with D perhaps TRBD1 (6 bases). This CDR3 contains 13 residues. CDR1 is SEHNR and CDR2 is FQNEAQ in the germline V gene (reference sequence). V lost 1 base, J lost 6 bases, and 10 bases lay in between. The DNA of the CDR3 is TGTGCCAGCAGCTTAGAGACAGGAGCCGAGCAGTACTTC. This codes for CASSLETGAEQYF.

The J gene is TRBJ2-1, the V gene TRBV2, with 7 bases lining up with TRBD2. Trimming took 6 bases from V and 12 from J; bases not matched to a gene: 11. The CDR3 extends over 13 amino acids. CDR1 is SNHLY and CDR2 is FYNNEI in the germline V gene. CDR3 DNA: TGTGCCAGCAGGCGTAATAGCGGGCAAGGGCAGTTCTTC. It yields the protein CASRRNSGQGQFF.

The chain recombines TRBV28 with TRBJ2-7, with TRBD2 matching 9 bases. The V gene's germline CDR1 is MDHEN and CDR2 SYDVKM. The length of the CDR3 is 15 residues. Germline trimming cut 5 bases from V and 5 bases from J; bases unmatched to any gene: 10. As DNA, the CDR3 is TGTGCCAGCAGTGTCCCTGGGACTAGCCCTCACGAGCAGTACTTC. It encodes CASSVPGTSPHEQYF.

The chain is built from TRBV6-2 or TRBV6-3 and TRBJ1-6, with D unresolved. Germline V CDR1 and CDR2: MNHEY, SVGEGT. The length of the CDR3 is 13 residues. The germline V and J ends were trimmed by 7 bases and 5 bases, with 9 bases remaining between them. The CDR3 loop reads CASNRPNNSPLHF. The CDR3 coding sequence is TGTGCCAGCAACCGTCCAAATAATTCACCCCTCCACTTT.

The CDR3 region has the DNA TGTGCCATCAGTGAGCCACAGGGGGCGAGGGAGCAGTACTTC. It specifies CAISEPQGAREQYF. V gene TRBV10-3 combines with J gene TRBJ2-4; TRBD1 aligns across 9 bases. CDR3 size: 14 residues. CDR1 and CDR2 from the germline V gene are ENHRY and SYGVKD. V shed 2 bases and J 13 bases; nucleotides not matched to a gene: 9.

This clonotype was picked up a small number of times. The genes are TRBV14 and TRBJ2-1; 7 bases match TRBD1. The CDR3 length is 13 residues. V lost 8 bases, J lost 2 bases, and 3 bases stayed unmatched. The germline V gene encodes CDR1 SGHDN and CDR2 FVKESK. The CDR3 reads CASADRTYNEQFF. The CDR3 region has the DNA TGTGCCAGCGCGGACAGGACCTACAATGAGCAGTTCTTC.

In regard to this clonotype: An end of the junction differs from the germline gene, which may be a read error. J is TRBJ2-5 and V is TRBV2; 13 bases line up with TRBD2. The length of the CDR3 is 16 residues. Germline CDR1 SNHLY, CDR2 FYNNEI. The CDR3 nucleotides are TGTGCCACCAGTAAGGGACTAGCGGGGAACCAAGAGACCCAGTACTTC. Residues: CATSKGLAGNQETQYF.

This chain connects TRBV4-1 to TRBJ2-4; TRBD2 matches at 10 bases. Matching the DNA end better, TRBJ2-7 makes the J call doubtful. Germline CDR1 reads MGHRA; CDR2 reads YSYEKL. The CDR3 runs to 15 residues. CDR3 sequence reads: CASSPGLAVTYEQYF. The DNA of the CDR3 is TGCGCCAGCAGCCCCGGACTAGCGGTGACCTACGAGCAGTACTTC.

Comments on this clonotype: A much more abundant neighbour one base away suggests this may be a read error. This sequence joins TRBV12-3 or TRBV12-4 and TRBJ2-4, with D perhaps TRBD1 or TRBD2 (5 bases each). The CDR3 is 14 amino acids. The CDR3 DNA reads as TGTGCCAGCAGTCCTCGCGAGAGAGGGGAGACCCAGAACTTC. Residues: CASSPRERGETQNF.

This clonotype was detected only a few times. Here the CDR3 DNA reads TGTGCCAGCAGCTCCACGATCTATGAGCAGTACTTC. Its translation is CASSSTIYEQYF. The rearrangement joins TRBV7-9 to TRBJ2-4; D unresolved. This CDR3 contains 12 residues. V was pared by 4 bases and J by 13 bases, with 14 bases between. Germline CDR1 reads SEHNR; CDR2 reads FQNEAQ (reference sequence).

V and J are TRBV7-8 and TRBJ2-5; D possibly corresponds to TRBD2 (6 bases). The CDR3 has 14 residues. V lost 8 bases, J lost 10 bases, and 23 bases lay in between. From germline, CDR1 is SGHVS and CDR2 FQNEAQ. The CDR3: CASSGGRPEWSQYF. CDR3 in DNA: TGTGCCAGCTCCGGGGGACGCCCAGAGTGGAGCCAGTACTTC.

This rearrangement joins TRBV6-1 to TRBJ2-3, with 7 bases identical to TRBD2. The CDR3 loop spans 14 amino acids. Trimming cost V 3 bases and J 1 base; bases outside gene matches: 1. Germline CDR1 reads MNHNS; CDR2 reads SASEGT. The CDR3 loop reads CASSEGGGTDTQYF. DNA of the CDR3: TGTGCCAGCAGTGAGGGAGGGGGCACAGATACGCAGTATTTT.

This clonotype was seen ten or more times. V usage is TRBV4-1 and J usage is TRBJ2-7; 7 nucleotides match TRBD2. The ends lost 0 bases at V and 5 bases at J; junction bases unmatched: 10. CDR3 length: 16 residues. CDR1 MGHRA and CDR2 YSYEKL come from the germline V gene. The CDR3 loop is CASSQDPGGTWNEQYF. The CDR3 DNA reads TGCGCCAGCAGCCAAGATCCGGGGGGAACTTGGAACGAGCAGTACTTC.

This clonotype occurred a few times. The rearrangement uses TRBV5-1 and TRBJ2-5, with 14 bases matching TRBD2. The CDR3 loop spans 18 amino acids. V lost 1 base to trimming and J lost 2 bases; unmatched junction nucleotides: 7. Germline CDR1 reads SGHRS; CDR2 reads YFSETQ. CDR3 in amino acids: CASSLLPGLAGGQETQYF. CDR3 nucleotide sequence: TGCGCCAGCAGCTTGCTCCCCGGACTAGCGGGGGGACAAGAGACCCAGTACTTC.

The genes are TRBV9 and TRBJ2-3, with 12 bases matching TRBD2. The CDR3 sequence is 17 residues long. Trimming removed 6 bases from V and 5 bases from J; junction bases left unmatched: 13. Germline-derived CDR1 and CDR2 are SGDLS and YYNGEE. This chain's CDR3 is CASNHLSSGGVRDTQYF. In DNA, the CDR3 is TGTGCCAGCAACCACCTCTCTAGCGGGGGGGTCAGAGATACGCAGTATTTT.